One and the same sample provided the 2 T cell receptor beta chains below, sequenced in a study of blood T cell repertoires in COVID-19. Assay used: immunoSEQ multiplex PCR; TCRdb lists only in-frame clones, some missing. The data show 110,000 or so clones, roughly 80% seen once. Input material: peripheral blood. These receptors came from an older man with acute or convalescent COVID-19.

The chain uses TRBV10-3 and TRBJ1-1; 9 nucleotides align to TRBD1. CDR3 length: 13 residues. Per germline, CDR1 ENHRY and CDR2 SYGVKD. J gave up 6 bases and V 11 bases, and 10 bases lay outside the gene matches. CDR3 in amino acids: CAAAQGASPEAFF. The CDR3 bases are TGTGCCGCCGCACAGGGGGCATCCCCTGAAGCTTTCTTT.

This rearrangement joins TRBV11-1 to TRBJ1-1; D is uncertain. The CDR3 is 12 amino acids. Germline CDR1 reads SGHAT; CDR2 reads FQDESV (reference sequence). V lost 3 bases, J lost 6 bases, and 8 bases lay in between. CDR3 amino acids: CASSFMGSEAFF. CDR3 DNA: TGTGCCAGCAGCTTTATGGGCTCTGAAGCTTTCTTT.